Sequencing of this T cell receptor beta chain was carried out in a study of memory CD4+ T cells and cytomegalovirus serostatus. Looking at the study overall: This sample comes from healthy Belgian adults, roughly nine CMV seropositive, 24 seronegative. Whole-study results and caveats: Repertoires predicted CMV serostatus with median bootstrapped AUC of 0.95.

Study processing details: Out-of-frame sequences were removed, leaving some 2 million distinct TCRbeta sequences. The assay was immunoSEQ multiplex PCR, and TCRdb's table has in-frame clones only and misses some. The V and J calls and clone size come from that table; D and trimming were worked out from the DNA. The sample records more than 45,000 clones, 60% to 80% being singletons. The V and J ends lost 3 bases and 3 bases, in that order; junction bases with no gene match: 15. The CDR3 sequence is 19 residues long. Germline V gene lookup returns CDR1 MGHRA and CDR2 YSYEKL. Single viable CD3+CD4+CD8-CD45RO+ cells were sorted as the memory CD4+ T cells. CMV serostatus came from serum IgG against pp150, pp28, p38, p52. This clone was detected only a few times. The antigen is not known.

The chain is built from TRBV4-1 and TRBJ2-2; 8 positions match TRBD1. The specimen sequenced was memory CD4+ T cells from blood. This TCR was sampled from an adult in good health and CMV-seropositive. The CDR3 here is CASSQGLSRQGSYTGELFF. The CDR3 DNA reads TGCGCCAGCAGCCAGGGTTTATCGAGACAGGGGTCCTACACCGGGGAGCTGTTTTTT.